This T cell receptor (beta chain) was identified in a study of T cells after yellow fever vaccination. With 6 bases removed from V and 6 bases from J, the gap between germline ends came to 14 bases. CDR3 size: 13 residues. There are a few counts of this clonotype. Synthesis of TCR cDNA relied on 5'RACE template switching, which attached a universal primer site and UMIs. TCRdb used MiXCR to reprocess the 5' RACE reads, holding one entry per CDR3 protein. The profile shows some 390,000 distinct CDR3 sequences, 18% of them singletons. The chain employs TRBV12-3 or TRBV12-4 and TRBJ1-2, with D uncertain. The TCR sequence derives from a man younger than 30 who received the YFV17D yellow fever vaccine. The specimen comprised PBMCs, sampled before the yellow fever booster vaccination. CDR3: CASSEYASNGYTF. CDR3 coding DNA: TGTGCCAGCAGCGAGTATGCTTCCAATGGCTACACCTTC.